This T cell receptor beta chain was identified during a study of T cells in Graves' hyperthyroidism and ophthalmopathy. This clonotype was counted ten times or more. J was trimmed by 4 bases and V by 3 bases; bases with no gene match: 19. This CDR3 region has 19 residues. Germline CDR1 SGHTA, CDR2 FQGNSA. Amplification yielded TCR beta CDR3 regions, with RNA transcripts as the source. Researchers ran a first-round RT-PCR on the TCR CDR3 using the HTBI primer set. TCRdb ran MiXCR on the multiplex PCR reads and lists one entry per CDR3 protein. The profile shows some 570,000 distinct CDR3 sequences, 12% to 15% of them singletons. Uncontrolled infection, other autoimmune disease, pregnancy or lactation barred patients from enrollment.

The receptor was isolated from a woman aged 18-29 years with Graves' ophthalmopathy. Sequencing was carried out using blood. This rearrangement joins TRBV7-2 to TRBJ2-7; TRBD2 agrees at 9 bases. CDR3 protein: CASSFDGPGVAGVGYEQYF. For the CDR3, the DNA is TGTGCCAGCAGCTTTGACGGACCAGGGGTAGCGGGAGTCGGGTACGAGCAGTACTTC.